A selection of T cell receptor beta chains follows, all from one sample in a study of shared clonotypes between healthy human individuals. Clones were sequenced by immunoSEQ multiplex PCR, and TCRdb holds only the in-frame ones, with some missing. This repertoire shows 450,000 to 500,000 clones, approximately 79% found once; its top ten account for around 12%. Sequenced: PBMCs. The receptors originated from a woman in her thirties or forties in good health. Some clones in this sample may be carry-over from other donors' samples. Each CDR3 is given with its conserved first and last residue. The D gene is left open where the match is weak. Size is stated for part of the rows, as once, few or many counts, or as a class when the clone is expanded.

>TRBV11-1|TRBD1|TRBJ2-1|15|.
CASSLAGTAYNEQFF
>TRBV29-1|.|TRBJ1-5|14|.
CSVATGTNDQPQHF
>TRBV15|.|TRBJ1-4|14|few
CATSRYGGNEKLFF
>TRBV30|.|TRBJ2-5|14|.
CAWSPRGVGETQYF
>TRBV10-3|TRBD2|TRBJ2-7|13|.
CATRSGSAYEQYF
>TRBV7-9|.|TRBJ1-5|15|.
CASSLGPGRNQPQHF
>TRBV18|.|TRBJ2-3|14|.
CASSPEASTDTQYF
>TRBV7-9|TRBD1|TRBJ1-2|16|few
CASSLANPGQGGGYTF
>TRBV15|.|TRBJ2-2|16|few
CATSSGEGGNTGELFF
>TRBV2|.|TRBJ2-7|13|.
CASSVGGSYEQYF
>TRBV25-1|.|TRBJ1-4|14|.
CASSEGQLDEKLFF
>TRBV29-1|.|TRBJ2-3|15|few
CSLTLRGSSTDTQYF
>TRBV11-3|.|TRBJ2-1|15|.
CASSFTGSSYNEQFF
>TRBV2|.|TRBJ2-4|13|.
CASSEGLVAFQYF
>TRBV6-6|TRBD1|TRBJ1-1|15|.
CASSNYRGRGTEAFF
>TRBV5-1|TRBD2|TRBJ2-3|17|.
CASRTGLAGGVSDTQYF
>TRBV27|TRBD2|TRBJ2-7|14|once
CASSTTGTSYEQYF
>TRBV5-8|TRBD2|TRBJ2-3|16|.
CASSLALAGPTDTQYF
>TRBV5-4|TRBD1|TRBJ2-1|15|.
CASSQGAVSYNEQFF
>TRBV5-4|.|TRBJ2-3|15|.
CASSLEQSNTDTQYF
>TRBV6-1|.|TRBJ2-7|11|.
CASTERLEQYF
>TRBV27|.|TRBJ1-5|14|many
CASSWTASNQPQHF
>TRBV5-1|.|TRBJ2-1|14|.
CASSFGYGDNEQFF
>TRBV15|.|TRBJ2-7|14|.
CATQPPNSPYEQYF
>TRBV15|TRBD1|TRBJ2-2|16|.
CATSRDVTGGLGELFF
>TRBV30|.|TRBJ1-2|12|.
CAWSEGSYGYTF
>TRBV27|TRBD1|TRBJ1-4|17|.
CASKHLFQTGGNEKLFF
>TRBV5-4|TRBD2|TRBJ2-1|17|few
CASSSPGGAGADHEQFF
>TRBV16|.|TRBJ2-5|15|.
CASSHFGRVGETQYF
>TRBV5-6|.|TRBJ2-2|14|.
CASSPWTGTGELFF
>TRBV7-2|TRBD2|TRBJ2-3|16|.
CASSSRTSGGTDTQYF
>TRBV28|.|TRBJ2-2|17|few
CASSYPTGRMNTGELFF
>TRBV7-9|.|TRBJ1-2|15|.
CASSFATTATYGYTF
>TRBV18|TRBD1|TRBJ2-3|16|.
CASSPKGARVTDTQYF
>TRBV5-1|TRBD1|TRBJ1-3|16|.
CASRGGQEDSGNTIYF
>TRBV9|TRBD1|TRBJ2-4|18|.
CASSNRDRAFLAKNIQYF
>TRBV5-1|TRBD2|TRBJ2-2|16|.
CASSLYSQRGHRELFF
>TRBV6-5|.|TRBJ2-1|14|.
CASSVRSSYNEQFF
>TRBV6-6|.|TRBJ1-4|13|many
CASSPRVGEKLFF
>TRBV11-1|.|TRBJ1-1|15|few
CASSRAGRVNTEAFF
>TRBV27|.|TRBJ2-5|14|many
CASSLSGRQETQYF
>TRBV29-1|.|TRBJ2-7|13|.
CSVETQSSYEQYF
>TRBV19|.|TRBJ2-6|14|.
CASSRGTGANVLTF
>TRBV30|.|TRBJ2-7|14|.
CAWSVIVGPYEQYF
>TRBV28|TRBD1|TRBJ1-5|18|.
CASRLGGQGALSNQPQHF
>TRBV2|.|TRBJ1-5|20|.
CASSDPGKPPEAYSNQPQHF
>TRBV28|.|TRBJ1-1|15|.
CASSSPGGWSTEAFF
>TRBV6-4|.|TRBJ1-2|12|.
CASSGALYGYTF
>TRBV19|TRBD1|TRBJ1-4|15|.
CASSIGGQNFEKLFF
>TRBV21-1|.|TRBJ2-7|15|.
CASSSLGGGSYEQYF
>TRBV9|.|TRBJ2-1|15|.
CASSEGTSINNEQFF
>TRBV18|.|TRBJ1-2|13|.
CASSLQEGRGYTF
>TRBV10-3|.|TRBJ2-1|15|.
CAISGVWSSYNEQFF
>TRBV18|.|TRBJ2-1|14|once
CASSPSIAGDEQFF
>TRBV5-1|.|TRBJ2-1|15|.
CASSLTDSSYNEQFF
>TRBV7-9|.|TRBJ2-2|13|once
CAHSSTNTGELFF
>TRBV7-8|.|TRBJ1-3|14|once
CASSLAGTGNTIYF
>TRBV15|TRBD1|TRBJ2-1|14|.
CATSTRRQGALQFF
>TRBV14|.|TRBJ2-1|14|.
CASSPLLDFNEQFF